This section outlines one T cell receptor beta chain sequence together with its context. The antigen remains undetermined. Produced via immunoSEQ multiplex PCR; TCRdb's table is partial and in-frame only. The sample has 90,000 or so clones, roughly 89% seen once. These data are taken from a study of PD-L1 blockade in urothelial cancer. Study details: Between 0 and 3 prior chemotherapy regimens had been given to patients. It was at 3 weeks (second dose) and 6 weeks after treatment start that blood was analyzed.

Described time point: pretreatment peripheral blood. Patients' urothelial carcinoma was locally advanced or metastatic. Study findings and constraints: Below-median pretreatment blood TCR clonality predicted better survival.

Sequencing used PBMCs, obtained around atezolizumab (anti-PD-L1) treatment. The receptor was isolated from a man aged 60-69 years with urothelial cancer.

CDR3 DNA sequence: TGCGCCAGCAGCCAAGTGGCGGGACTTCCGTACGAGCAGTACTTC. Translating gives CASSQVAGLPYEQYF. The V call is TRBV4-3, the J call TRBJ2-7, with D possibly TRBD2 on 6 matching bases. This CDR3 region has 15 residues. CDR1 is LGHNA and CDR2 is YSLEER in the germline V gene. Trimming took 1 base from V and 4 from J, leaving 14 bases between them.